This T cell receptor beta chain was identified during a study of cytomegalovirus exposure and HLA in healthy donors. With 60 Vbeta and 13 Jbeta primers, the PCR was carried out. Assay: immunoSEQ multiplex PCR; the TCRdb copy retains only in-frame clones and omits some. Recorded for this sample: around 84,000 clones. The V end lost 0 bases, the J end lost 4 bases, and 10 bases lay between the germline ends. Germline CDR1 LNHNV, CDR2 YYDKDF (reference sequence). The CDR3 runs to 15 residues. The sequence derives from a man aged 25 to 40 in good health and CMV-seronegative. V gene TRBV15 combines with J gene TRBJ1-5; D ambiguous. Sequenced sample: PBMCs. This CDR3 is CATSRDHDKNQPQHF. For the CDR3, the DNA is TGTGCCACCAGCAGAGATCACGACAAGAATCAGCCCCAGCATTTT.